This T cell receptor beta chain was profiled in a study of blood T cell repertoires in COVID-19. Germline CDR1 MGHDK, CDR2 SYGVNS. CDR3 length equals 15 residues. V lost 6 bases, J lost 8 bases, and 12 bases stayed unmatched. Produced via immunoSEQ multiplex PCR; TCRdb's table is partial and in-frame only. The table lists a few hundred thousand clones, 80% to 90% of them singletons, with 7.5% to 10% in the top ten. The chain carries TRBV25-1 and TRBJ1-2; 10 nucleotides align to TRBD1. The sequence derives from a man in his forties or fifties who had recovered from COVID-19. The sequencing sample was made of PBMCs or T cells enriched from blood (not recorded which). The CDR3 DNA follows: TGTGCCAGCAGCGCCGGGACAGGGGTTGCGGAAGGCTACACCTTC. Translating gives CASSAGTGVAEGYTF.